The 27 T cell receptor beta chains in this list originate from one sample, sequenced in a study of blood T cell repertoires in COVID-19. Sequenced by immunoSEQ multiplex PCR; TCRdb stores in-frame clones only, minus some. This sample has about 50,000 clones, with about 85% found just once. The source material was peripheral blood. These receptors were collected from a human donor in a cohort sampled during active COVID-19.

The J gene is TRBJ2-3, the V gene TRBV28; the match to TRBD2 covers 14 bases. With V trimmed by 5 bases and J by 6 bases, 10 bases remained unmatched. CDR1 MDHEN and CDR2 SYDVKM come from the germline V gene. This CDR3 is built from 17 residues. CDR3 in DNA: TGTGCCAGCAGTCCAATCGGGACTAGCGGGAGTCACGATACGCAGTATTTT. Protein: CASSPIGTSGSHDTQYF.

This chain joins TRBV18 and TRBJ2-7; 10 positions match TRBD1. The germline V gene encodes CDR1 KGHSH and CDR2 LQKENI. There are 16 residues in the CDR3. Losses at the gene ends were 5 bases for V and 3 bases for J; bases not matched to a gene: 10. In DNA, the CDR3 is TGTGCCAGCTCATCCAAGACCGGGACAGGGGACTACGAGCAGTACTTC. Residues: CASSSKTGTGDYEQYF.

This chain links TRBV7-9 with TRBJ2-7; D may be TRBD1 (6 bases). Germline CDR1 is SEHNR and CDR2 is FQNEAQ (reference sequence). V lost 3 bases, J lost 7 bases, and 16 bases lay in between. This CDR3 is 14 amino acids long. CDR3 coding DNA: TGTGCCAGCAGCTTTCGTGGCAGGGGCGGGGAGCAGTACTTC. Amino acid sequence: CASSFRGRGGEQYF.

The V and J genes are TRBV11-2 and TRBJ2-4; 7 nucleotides align to TRBD1. Germline V gene sequence: CDR1 SGHAT, CDR2 FQNNGV. The CDR3 totals 15 residues. V gave up 5 bases and J gave up 1 base; unmatched junction bases: 5. As DNA, the CDR3 is TGTGCCAGCAGCCGCGACAGGGACGCCAAAAACATTCAGTACTTC. It encodes CASSRDRDAKNIQYF.

This clone was picked up one time. The chain employs TRBV11-2 and TRBJ2-3; 10 bases line up with TRBD2. V dropped 0 bases and J dropped 3; count of bases not matched to a gene: 9. The V gene's germline CDR1 is SGHAT and CDR2 FQNNGV. The CDR3 sequence is 18 residues long. The CDR3 DNA follows: TGTGCCAGCAGCTTAGATCCTAGCGGGAGATCTTATACAGATACGCAGTATTTT. Translation gives CASSLDPSGRSYTDTQYF.

The chain has TRBV18 and TRBJ2-5; no clear D gene. Per the germline V gene, CDR1 is KGHSH and CDR2 is LQKENI. Deletions cut 0 bases from V and 2 bases from J, with 7 bases between. This CDR3 has 14 amino acids. CDR3 nucleotides: TGTGCCAGCTCACCACCGATAGTACAAGAGACCCAGTACTTC. It yields the protein CASSPPIVQETQYF.

The chain carries TRBV5-1 and TRBJ2-1, with 8 bases lining up with TRBD2. CDR1 and CDR2 from the germline V gene are SGHRS and YFSETQ. The CDR3 contains 15 residues. Trimming took 4 bases from V and 3 from J; bases not matched to a gene: 6. The CDR3 coding sequence is TGCGCCAGCAGCCTCGCGGGAGGAGGCTACAATGAGCAGTTCTTC. Protein product: CASSLAGGGYNEQFF.

This clone showed up just once. The chain couples TRBV3-1 (or the pseudogene TRBV3-2) to TRBJ2-7; 7 bases map to TRBD1. This CDR3 has 14 amino acids. The V and J ends lost 5 bases and 6 bases, in that order; junction bases with no gene match: 10. Germline assignment: CDR1 LGHDT and CDR2 YNNKEL (reference sequence). The CDR3 region is CASSDRARSVEQYF. The CDR3 DNA is TGTGCCAGCAGCGACAGGGCAAGGTCGGTCGAGCAGTACTTC.

V is TRBV29-1 and J is TRBJ2-7; 8 bases map to TRBD2. The CDR3 has 13 residues. Germline loops: CDR1 SQVTM, CDR2 ANQGSEA. J gave up 5 bases and V 7 bases, and 10 bases lay outside the gene matches. CDR3 nucleotide sequence: TGCAGCGCTGGGGGCGGGAGGCCCAACGAGCAGTACTTC. Translated: CSAGGGRPNEQYF.

This clone was found a few times. The chain employs TRBV28 and TRBJ2-7; 9 positions match TRBD1. V was pared by 3 bases and J by 3 bases, with 9 bases of the junction left unmatched. Germline CDR1 reads MDHEN; CDR2 reads SYDVKM. This CDR3 has 16 residues. The CDR3 region is CASSLGGTGKNYEQYF. The DNA of the CDR3 is TGTGCCAGCAGTTTGGGCGGGACAGGGAAAAACTACGAGCAGTACTTC.

The chain links TRBV6-5 to TRBJ1-1, with 8 nucleotides matching TRBD1. V shed 5 bases, J shed 2 bases, and the junction held 4 bases outside the gene matches. The CDR3 is made up of 14 amino acids. The germline V gene encodes CDR1 MNHEY and CDR2 SVGAGI. The CDR3 spells CASSRTGINTEAFF. In DNA form, the CDR3 reads TGTGCCAGCAGTAGGACAGGGATTAACACTGAAGCTTTCTTT.

The chain carries TRBV6-4 and TRBJ1-2; D gene uncertain. CDR1 and CDR2 from the germline V gene are MRHNA and SNTAGT. The CDR3 covers 16 residues. V lost 0 bases to trimming and J lost 4 bases, with 15 bases between them. CDR3 residues: CASSDSNRGGSYGYTF. CDR3 sequence (DNA): TGTGCCAGCAGTGACTCTAATCGGGGAGGGAGCTATGGCTACACCTTC.

The chain combines TRBV4-3 with TRBJ1-5; D gene uncertain. V was pared by 1 base and J by 7 bases, with 11 bases between. CDR3 length: 14 amino acids. Germline lookup yields CDR1 LGHNA and CDR2 YSLEER. The CDR3 DNA reads TGCGCCAGCAGCCAAGGACGGAGCGGCCAGCCCCAGCATTTT. Translation: CASSQGRSGQPQHF.

In this sample, this clone turned up a few times. The rearrangement links TRBV5-6 to TRBJ1-5, with D maybe TRBD1 (6 bases). This CDR3 region has 14 residues. Trimming shortened V by 3 bases and J by 7 bases, and 14 bases separated the two germline ends. CDR1 is SGHDT, CDR2 YYEEEE, per germline. The chain's CDR3 is CASSSGDTGQPQHF. CDR3 in DNA: TGTGCCAGCAGCTCCGGGGACACTGGCCAGCCCCAGCATTTT.

This clone was detected a few times. CDR3 sequence reads: CASSFSSSGELFF. CDR3 nucleotides: TGTGCCAGCAGCTTTAGTTCGTCCGGGGAGCTGTTTTTT. J is TRBJ2-2 and V is TRBV7-3; no clear D gene. Trimming pared 3 bases from V and 6 bases from J, leaving 8 bases between. CDR1 and CDR2 (germline): SGHTA, FQGTGA. The CDR3 covers 13 residues.

J is TRBJ1-3 and V is TRBV12-3 or TRBV12-4; D unclear. This CDR3 is built from 13 residues. Deletions cut 6 bases from V and 6 bases from J, with 12 bases between. CDR3 DNA sequence: TGTGCCAGCAGGCAGGAGGTAGCAAACACCATATATTTT. Translation: CASRQEVANTIYF.

The chain joins TRBV5-6 to TRBJ1-4, with D perhaps TRBD1 (5 bases). V was shortened by 1 base and J by 8 bases, with 12 bases between the two germline ends. Germline V gives CDR1 SGHDT, CDR2 YYEEEE. The CDR3 is 14 residues long. In nucleotides, the CDR3 is TGTGCCAGCAGCTTGCGGTCAGGGTCGGAAAAACTGTTTTTT. Translation: CASSLRSGSEKLFF.

V is TRBV7-3 and J is TRBJ2-7; the match to TRBD2 covers 13 bases. Germline CDR1 and CDR2: SGHTA and FQGTGA. V was pared by 5 bases and J by 1 base, with 5 bases of the junction left unmatched. The CDR3 is 16 amino acids. This chain's CDR3 is CASSPRTSGSSYEQYF. DNA of the CDR3: TGTGCCAGCAGCCCCAGGACTAGCGGGAGTTCCTACGAGCAGTACTTC.

This chain uses TRBV28 with TRBJ2-1; TRBD2 matches 11 bases. Germline V gene sequence: CDR1 MDHEN, CDR2 SYDVKM. The CDR3 consists of 13 residues. The V gene end was trimmed by 4 bases and the J gene end by 12 bases; junction bases not matched to a gene: 5. CDR3 DNA: TGTGCCAGCAGTTCGACTAGCGGGATTGGGCAGTTCTTC. It translates to CASSSTSGIGQFF. Supplemented by reference TRBV28 and TRBJ2-1, the full variable domain reads DVKVTQSSRYLVKRTGEKVFLECVQDMDHENMFWYRQDPGLGLRLIYFSYDVKMKEKGDIPEGYSVSREKKERFSLILESASTNQTSMYLCASSSTSGIGQFFGPGTRLTVL.

V gene TRBV2 combines with J gene TRBJ2-1, with TRBD2 as a possible D gene (6 bases). Germline CDR1 SNHLY, CDR2 FYNNEI. CDR3 size: 13 residues. The ends were cut back, 6 bases at V and 4 bases at J, with 10 bases in the middle. The CDR3 region is CASSLGGYNEQFF. CDR3 nucleotide sequence: TGTGCCAGCAGCCTGGGGGGTTACAATGAGCAGTTCTTC.

This chain joins TRBV10-3 and TRBJ2-7; a possible D gene is TRBD1 (5 bases). Trimming cost V 8 bases and J 0 bases, with 5 bases left between them. CDR1 and CDR2 (germline): ENHRY, SYGVKD. CDR3 length equals 11 residues. The chain's CDR3 is CAIGASYEQYF. The CDR3, as DNA: TGTGCCATCGGGGCCTCCTACGAGCAGTACTTC.

The chain couples TRBV2 to TRBJ1-4; D gene ambiguous. The CDR3 is 14 residues long. Germline CDR1 is SNHLY and CDR2 is FYNNEI. V was trimmed by 0 bases and J by 10 bases, leaving 12 bases between them. Here the CDR3 reads CASSEAQRFIKLFF. Written as DNA, the CDR3 is TGTGCCAGCAGTGAAGCTCAGAGGTTCATAAAACTGTTTTTT.

This rearrangement joins TRBV5-1 to TRBJ2-5; 7 nucleotides match TRBD2. The CDR3 contains 17 residues. J lost 4 bases, V lost 0 bases, and 12 bases had no gene match. Per germline, CDR1 SGHRS and CDR2 YFSETQ. For the CDR3, the DNA is TGCGCCAGCAGCTTGGCCCCGGGGGGAGGGGCTGGAGAGACCCAGTACTTC. Translated: CASSLAPGGGAGETQYF.

This clone was counted once. V usage is TRBV7-2 and J usage is TRBJ1-4; D gene uncertain. The CDR3 is 16 amino acids. Germline values: CDR1 SGHTA, CDR2 FQGNSA. Trimming removed 3 bases from V and 0 bases from J, with 11 bases in between. CDR3 protein: CASSLSFGATNEKLFF. The CDR3 DNA follows: TGTGCCAGCAGCTTGAGTTTCGGAGCAACTAATGAAAAACTGTTTTTT.

CDR3 amino acids: CASSLHRGGGYTF. The CDR3 coding sequence is TGTGCCAGCAGTTTACACAGGGGCGGTGGCTACACCTTC. The chain couples TRBV28 to TRBJ1-2; 7 nucleotides line up with TRBD1. Germline V gene data show CDR1 as MDHEN and CDR2 as SYDVKM. V lost 2 bases and J lost 7; bases outside the gene matches: 4. The CDR3 runs 13 residues.

J is TRBJ2-5 and V is TRBV11-2; TRBD2 matches at 8 bases. The CDR3 has 16 amino acids. The V gene's germline CDR1 is SGHAT and CDR2 FQNNGV. V shed 0 bases and J 4 bases; nucleotides not matched to a gene: 7. CDR3 loop: CASSLDIGLASETQYF. Here the CDR3 DNA reads TGTGCCAGCAGCTTAGATATCGGACTAGCTTCAGAGACCCAGTACTTC.

The V and J genes are TRBV10-1 and TRBJ1-5; TRBD1 aligns across 8 bases. J lost 6 bases, V lost 8 bases, and 21 bases had no gene match. The CDR3 covers 18 residues. Germline-derived CDR1 and CDR2 are WNHNN and SYGVQD (reference sequence). The CDR3 sequence: CASFRGQAESLLGQPQHF. The CDR3 DNA reads as TGCGCCAGCTTTCGGGGACAGGCCGAGAGTCTTTTGGGTCAGCCCCAGCATTTT.